The clone carrying this TCR beta chain was found a few times. Its target is unknown. This entry belongs to a study of response to subunit inactivated influenza vaccine. Study-level results: Authors suggested that a seasonal influenza vaccination recruits few new T cells each time.

TCRdb analysed the RT-PCR reads with MiXCR anew, one entry per CDR3 protein. The repertoire holds a few hundred thousand distinct CDR3 sequences, with 12% as singletons. The receptor comes from a man aged 45-65 years who received an inactivated influenza vaccine. The starting material was non-naive T cells sorted from PBMCs, obtained 14 to 15 days before vaccination.

The CDR3 DNA is TGTGCCAGCAGCTTAGTAGCGGGGGGGCGTGTAGAGACCCAGTACTTC. Translating it yields CASSLVAGGRVETQYF. This chain connects TRBV11-2 to TRBJ2-5; 11 bases match TRBD2. Germline trimming cut 1 base from V and 4 bases from J; bases unmatched to any gene: 5. The CDR3 covers 16 residues. Germline V gene sequence: CDR1 SGHAT, CDR2 FQNNGV.